This T cell receptor (beta chain) was captured in a study of cytomegalovirus exposure and HLA in healthy donors. The PCR used 60 Vbeta and 13 Jbeta primers. Clones were read by immunoSEQ multiplex PCR, and TCRdb kept only the in-frame ones, dropping some. The data contain 180,000 or so clones, 76% of them singletons. This clone came up a few times. This CDR3 has 13 residues. Germline loops: CDR1 SQVTM, CDR2 ANQGSEA. This chain uses TRBV29-1 with TRBJ1-1, with 10 positions matching TRBD1. The sample taken for sequencing was PBMCs. The sequence came from a man aged 18 to 29 in good health and CMV-seronegative. The CDR3 spells CSVAGQGLREAFF. DNA of the CDR3: TGCAGTGTGGCGGGACAGGGGCTAAGAGAAGCTTTCTTT.